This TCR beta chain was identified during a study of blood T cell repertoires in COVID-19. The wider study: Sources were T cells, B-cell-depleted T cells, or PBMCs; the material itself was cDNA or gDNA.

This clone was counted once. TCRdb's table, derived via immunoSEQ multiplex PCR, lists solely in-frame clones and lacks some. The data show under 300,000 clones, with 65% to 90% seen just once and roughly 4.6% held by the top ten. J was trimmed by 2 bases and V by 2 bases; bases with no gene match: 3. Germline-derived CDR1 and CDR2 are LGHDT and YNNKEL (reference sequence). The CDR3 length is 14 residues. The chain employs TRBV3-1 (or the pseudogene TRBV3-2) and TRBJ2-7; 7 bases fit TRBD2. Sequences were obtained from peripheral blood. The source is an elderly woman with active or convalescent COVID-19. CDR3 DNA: TGTGCCAGCAGCCAACGGGGGGTCACCTACGAGCAGTACTTC. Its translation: CASSQRGVTYEQYF.